The present T cell receptor beta chain was sequenced within a study of metastatic and nonmetastatic thyroid tumors. Study in general: Peripheral blood and tumor or nodule samples from malignant and benign thyroid patients were compared. Study-level points and caveats: Within blood and tumor, benign nodules reportedly had significantly lower TCR beta diversity than malignant thyroid tumors did.

No patient had received any treatment before thyroid surgery. Authors' analysis steps: Researchers built a distant-metastasis classifier for papillary thyroid cancer that drew on CDR3 differences across clinicopathological groups. With MiXCR, TCRdb called clones anew from the PCR reads. TCRdb, not the original authors, processed these V and J calls. Of tens of thousands of clones in the sample, around 20% were seen once. V lost 3 bases and J 5 bases, leaving 8 bases between the germline ends. Germline CDR1 and CDR2: SQVTM and ANQGSEA. The CDR3 contains 11 residues. About this clone itself: Its antigen is undetermined. A much larger clone sits a single nucleotide away, making a read error possible.

The sequencing sample was made of blood. The V gene is TRBV29-1, the J gene TRBJ2-7; D remains unclear. This TCR derives from a female donor with papillary thyroid cancer or a benign thyroid nodule (not recorded which). Some clones in this sample may be carry-over from other donors' samples. For the CDR3, the DNA is TGCAGCGTTGAGTGTCGCCACGAGCAGTACTTC. The encoded protein is CSVECRHEQYF.